A single sample gave rise to the 24 T cell receptor beta chains below, sequenced in a study of T cells in Graves' hyperthyroidism and ophthalmopathy. The source material, RNA transcripts, was used to amplify TCR beta CDR3 regions. Using the HTBI primer set, a first-round RT-PCR was run on the TCR CDR3. From the multiplex PCR reads, TCRdb called clonotypes with MiXCR, one entry per CDR3 protein. The data hold 350,000 to 400,000 distinct CDR3 sequences, with roughly 13% observed a single time. The sequenced sample consisted of blood. These TCRs come from a woman aged 55-70 years with Graves' hyperthyroidism.

This clonotype was seen more than once but under ten times. V gene TRBV27 combines with J gene TRBJ1-6, with D perhaps matching TRBD1 (5 bases). The germline gives CDR1 MNHEY, CDR2 SMNVEV (reference sequence). The CDR3 length is 12 residues. Trimming pared 7 bases from V and 10 bases from J, leaving 11 bases between. The CDR3 sequence is CASTTGLSPLHF. CDR3 nucleotide sequence: TGTGCCAGCACCACAGGTCTATCACCCCTCCACTTT.

V usage is TRBV18 and J usage is TRBJ2-5; 9 bases agree with TRBD1. Trimming cost V 1 base and J 4 bases; bases outside gene matches: 7. The CDR3 totals 16 residues. In germline, CDR1 is KGHSH, CDR2 LQKENI. CDR3 region: CASSPRGQGRGETQYF. The CDR3 DNA reads TGTGCCAGCTCACCACGGGGACAGGGCAGAGGAGAGACCCAGTACTTC.

The CDR3 is CASSPTGAKNIQYF. DNA of the CDR3: TGTGCCAGCAGTCCGACAGGGGCCAAAAACATTCAGTACTTC. The genes are TRBV28 and TRBJ2-4; 7 bases match TRBD1. CDR3 length equals 14 residues. From germline, CDR1 is MDHEN and CDR2 SYDVKM. The ends lost 5 bases at V and 1 base at J; junction bases unmatched: 2.

This clonotype has a count of ten or more. V is TRBV7-8 and J is TRBJ2-1, with 8 positions matching TRBD1. Germline V lookup: CDR1 SGHVS, CDR2 FQNEAQ. The V and J ends lost 4 bases and 4 bases, in that order; junction bases with no gene match: 9. The CDR3 is 16 amino acids. The CDR3 region has the DNA TGTGCCAGCAGCTCGAACGGACAGGGTTGGTACAATGAGCAGTTCTTC. Translation gives CASSSNGQGWYNEQFF.

This clonotype appeared a few times. The rearrangement joins TRBV5-1 to TRBJ2-5; tentatively, D is TRBD2 (6 bases). Germline V gene lookup returns CDR1 SGHRS and CDR2 YFSETQ. This CDR3 has 16 amino acids. Trimming removed 0 bases from V and 5 bases from J, with 17 bases in between. This CDR3 reads CASSLGGSGGGETQYF. The CDR3, as DNA: TGCGCCAGCAGCTTGGGAGGTAGCGGAGGCGGGGAGACCCAGTACTTC.

This clonotype appeared many times. V and J are TRBV6-1 and TRBJ1-2, with D uncertain. The CDR3 extends over 14 amino acids. Trimming left V 8 bases short and J 4 bases short, with 17 bases between. The germline V gene encodes CDR1 MNHNS and CDR2 SASEGT. The CDR3 reads CASRRGRQTYGYTF. The DNA of the CDR3 is TGTGCCAGCCGGCGGGGTAGGCAGACCTATGGCTACACCTTC.

This clonotype occurred a few times. CDR3 protein: CASSEAFKTGELFF. CDR3 nucleotides: TGTGCCAGCAGTGAGGCTTTTAAGACCGGGGAGCTGTTTTTT. The rearrangement joins TRBV2 to TRBJ2-2, with no clear D. Trimming pared 3 bases from V and 5 bases from J, leaving 10 bases between. This CDR3 contains 14 residues. The germline CDR1 and CDR2 sequences are SNHLY and FYNNEI. Filled out from reference TRBV2 and TRBJ2-2, the complete variable domain reads EPEVTQTPSHQVTQMGQEVILRCVPISNHLYFYWYRQILGQKVEFLVSFYNNEISEKSEIFDDQFSVERPDGSNFTLKIRSTKLEDSAMYFCASSEAFKTGELFFGEGSRLTVL.

Many counts were recorded for this clonotype. The junction shows a germline mismatch at one end, possibly a read error. The rearrangement uses TRBV4-1 and TRBJ2-7, with D tentatively TRBD2 (5 bases). Germline CDR1 MGHRA, CDR2 YSYEKL. This CDR3 has 14 amino acids. CDR3 residues: CASSQDRGSYEQYF. The CDR3 bases are TGTGCCAGCAGCCAGGACCGGGGCTCCTACGAGCAGTACTTC.

This clonotype was counted at least ten times. The chain has TRBV7-8 and TRBJ2-5; D gene unclear. Trimming took 3 bases from V and 5 from J, leaving 22 bases between them. The CDR3 extends over 17 amino acids. The V gene's germline CDR1 is SGHVS and CDR2 FQNEAQ. Here the CDR3 DNA reads TGTGCCAGCAGCTTCCAGCCTCGAAGAAGGCTTCAGGAGACCCAGTACTTC. The encoded protein is CASSFQPRRRLQETQYF. The variable domain in full, with the rest retrieved from reference TRBV7-8 and TRBJ2-5, is GAGVSQSPRYKVAKRGQDVALRCDPISGHVSLFWYQQALGQGPEFLTYFQNEAQLDKSGLPSDRFFAERPEGSVSTLKIQRTQQEDSAVYLCASSFQPRRRLQETQYFGPGTRLLVL.

This clonotype was seen at least ten times. J is TRBJ2-7 and V is TRBV6-6; D gene unclear. The CDR3 consists of 14 residues. The V end lost 2 bases, the J end lost 3 bases, and 11 bases lay between the germline ends. Looked up from germline, CDR1 is MNHNY and CDR2 is SVGAGI (reference sequence). CDR3 sequence reads: CASSYAGSFYEQYF. CDR3 in DNA: TGTGCCAGCAGTTACGCCGGTTCCTTCTACGAGCAGTACTTC.

The sample holds a few counts of this clonotype. The junction departs from germline at one end; a sequencing error may be responsible. J is TRBJ2-7 and V is TRBV30; D gene unclear. CDR3 length: 13 amino acids. Germline CDR1 reads GTSNPN; CDR2 reads SVGIG (reference sequence). CDR3: CAWSAPGLYGQYF. The DNA for the CDR3 is TGTGCCTGGAGTGCCCCGGGCCTTTACGGGCAGTACTTC.

The table lists this clonotype with a few counts. The V and J genes are TRBV29-1 and TRBJ2-7; D remains ambiguous. V gave up 1 base and J gave up 0 bases, with 7 bases separating them. Per the germline V gene, CDR1 is SQVTM and CDR2 is ANQGSEA. This CDR3 spans 13 amino acids. CDR3 sequence reads: CSVEVSNSYEQYF. In nucleotides, the CDR3 is TGCAGCGTTGAAGTTAGCAACTCCTACGAGCAGTACTTC.

This chain connects TRBV20-1 to TRBJ2-1; 8 nucleotides line up with TRBD2. The CDR3 loop spans 15 amino acids. After removal of 7 bases from V and 9 bases from J, the junction contained 17 bases not matched to a gene. Looked up from germline, CDR1 is DFQATT and CDR2 is SNEGSKA (reference sequence). The CDR3 loop is CSVSGLALGQSEQFF. The CDR3 DNA sequence: TGCAGTGTTTCAGGACTAGCATTAGGCCAAAGTGAGCAGTTCTTC.

This clonotype was seen ten or more times. The rearrangement joins TRBV27 to TRBJ2-7; TRBD1 might be the D (7 bases). Trimming took off 2 bases at V and 5 bases at J, with 16 bases between the two ends. In germline, CDR1 is MNHEY, CDR2 SMNVEV (reference sequence). The CDR3 sequence is 15 residues long. CDR3: CASSLRRGRWDEQYF. The CDR3, as DNA: TGTGCCAGCAGTTTAAGGAGGGGGCGCTGGGACGAGCAGTACTTC.

This clonotype was seen a handful of times. V and J are TRBV9 and TRBJ2-7; 10 bases line up with TRBD2. With 10 bases clipped from V and 4 bases from J, the junction kept 20 bases outside the gene matches. The germline V gene has CDR1 SGDLS and CDR2 YYNGEE. The CDR3 consists of 17 residues. CDR3 nucleotide sequence: TGTGCCCGACCGGGGGCTAGCGGGAGTCTGTCTCTGTACGAGCAGTACTTC. It specifies CARPGASGSLSLYEQYF.

This clonotype occurred many times. The genes are TRBV7-6 and TRBJ2-2, with a weak D call TRBD2 (7 bases). The germline V gene has CDR1 SGHVS and CDR2 FNYEAQ. The CDR3 sequence is 18 residues long. Trimming took 1 base from V and 5 from J, leaving 20 bases between them. The CDR3 DNA reads as TGTGCCAGCAGCTTAGGGGGGGGCGCGGCCTCTTTAACCGGGGAGCTGTTTTTT. Its protein is CASSLGGGAASLTGELFF. Using reference TRBV7-6 and TRBJ2-2 for the parts outside the CDR3, the full variable domain is GAGVSQSPRYKVTKRGQDVALRCDPISGHVSLYWYRQALGQGPEFLTYFNYEAQQDKSGLPNDRFSAERPEGSISTLTIQRTEQRDSAMYRCASSLGGGAASLTGELFFGEGSRLTVL.

V and J are TRBV9 and TRBJ2-3; D unclear. The CDR3 is 13 residues long. Germline CDR1 is SGDLS and CDR2 is YYNGEE. V dropped 3 bases and J dropped 2 bases, with 7 bases sitting between them. The DNA of the CDR3 is TGTGCCAGCAGCGCATATAACACAGATACGCAGTATTTT. It specifies CASSAYNTDTQYF.

With regard to this clonotype: Since a much larger clone is just one base distant, this may be a read error. The chain combines TRBV11-2 with TRBJ2-1, with D possibly TRBD2 on 6 matching bases. The ends were cut back, 1 base at V and 5 bases at J, with 9 bases in the middle. Germline CDR1 is SGHAT and CDR2 is FQNNGV. CDR3 length equals 14 residues. The CDR3 protein is CASSLAGVDNEQFF. CDR3 nucleotides: TGTGCCAGCAGCTTAGCGGGAGTGGACAATGAGCAGTTCTTC.

Ten or more counts support this clonotype. The chain employs TRBV18 and TRBJ1-2; a possible D gene is TRBD1 (6 bases). CDR3 length equals 13 residues. The V gene's germline CDR1 is KGHSH and CDR2 LQKENI. Trimming stripped 3 bases from V and 8 bases from J, with 13 bases between. CDR3 nucleotides: TGTGCCAGCTCACCGCTAGGGGGGCGAGGCTACACCTTC. Translated: CASSPLGGRGYTF.

This clonotype was counted at least ten times. The V call is TRBV20-1, the J call TRBJ2-1; 11 bases map to TRBD2. Losses at the gene ends were 8 bases for V and 7 bases for J; bases not matched to a gene: 10. Germline V gene lookup returns CDR1 DFQATT and CDR2 SNEGSKA (reference sequence). This CDR3 has 14 amino acids. DNA of the CDR3: TGCAGTCCTGTAGGGACTAGCGGTAGTAATGAGCAGTTCTTC. This gives the protein CSPVGTSGSNEQFF.

This clonotype occurred many times. V and J are TRBV12-3 or TRBV12-4 and TRBJ1-1, with 7 bases aligning to TRBD1. V lost 6 bases, J lost 4 bases, and 5 bases stayed unmatched. CDR3 length: 13 amino acids. The CDR3 DNA sequence: TGTGCCAGCAGACGAACAGGGGCCACTGAAGCTTTCTTT. Translating it yields CASRRTGATEAFF.

The V call is TRBV7-6, the J call TRBJ1-5; D gene ambiguous. CDR3 length equals 14 residues. Germline CDR1 is SGHVS and CDR2 is FNYEAQ. Trimming took off 5 bases at V and 5 bases at J, with 13 bases between the two ends. The CDR3 DNA is TGTGCCAGCAGCCTATCCGGAGGTCATCAGCCCCAGCATTTT. Encoded protein: CASSLSGGHQPQHF.

This clonotype was detected ten times or more. The CDR3 here is CASSPEGPPNTEAFF. The CDR3 coding sequence is TGCGCCAGCAGCCCAGAAGGACCGCCGAACACTGAAGCTTTCTTT. The V gene is TRBV5-1, the J gene TRBJ1-1, with D hard to call. CDR1 SGHRS and CDR2 YFSETQ come from the germline V gene. V gave up 4 bases and J gave up 1 base, with 14 bases separating them. This CDR3 is built from 15 residues.

This clonotype was detected only a few times. This chain links TRBV5-1 with TRBJ1-4; possible D gene TRBD1, 5 bases. Germline V gives CDR1 SGHRS, CDR2 YFSETQ. The CDR3 contains 15 residues. V was trimmed by 4 bases and J by 0 bases, leaving 10 bases between them. Written as DNA, the CDR3 is TGCGCCAGCAGCGGGGGTCCTGCAACTAATGAAAAACTGTTTTTT. Translation gives CASSGGPATNEKLFF.